The entry that follows covers one T cell receptor beta chain sequence. Its cognate antigen is unknown. The CDR3 extends over 15 amino acids. V was shortened by 0 bases and J by 3 bases, with 8 bases between the two germline ends. The germline gives CDR1 MGHRA, CDR2 YSYEKL. Here immunoSEQ multiplex PCR was the method, and the copy in TCRdb shows in-frame clones only, minus some. The sample consists of approximately 28,000 clones, around 93% of them appearing once. These data belong to a study of T cells in localized non-small cell lung cancer. Study-wide results and limits: There were a median about 53 of the top 100 tumor clones appearing in adjacent lung. Tumor showed lower T cell clonality than uninvolved adjacent lung, where it was highest.

The sequenced sample was peripheral blood, obtained before any cancer treatment. The TCR comes from a female donor over 55 with stage I lung adenocarcinoma. This chain uses TRBV4-1 with TRBJ1-4; D is perhaps TRBD1 (5 bases). CDR3 nucleotides: TGCGCCAGCAGCCAAGAGGGGGTGCCTAATGAAAAACTGTTTTTT. It is translated as CASSQEGVPNEKLFF.